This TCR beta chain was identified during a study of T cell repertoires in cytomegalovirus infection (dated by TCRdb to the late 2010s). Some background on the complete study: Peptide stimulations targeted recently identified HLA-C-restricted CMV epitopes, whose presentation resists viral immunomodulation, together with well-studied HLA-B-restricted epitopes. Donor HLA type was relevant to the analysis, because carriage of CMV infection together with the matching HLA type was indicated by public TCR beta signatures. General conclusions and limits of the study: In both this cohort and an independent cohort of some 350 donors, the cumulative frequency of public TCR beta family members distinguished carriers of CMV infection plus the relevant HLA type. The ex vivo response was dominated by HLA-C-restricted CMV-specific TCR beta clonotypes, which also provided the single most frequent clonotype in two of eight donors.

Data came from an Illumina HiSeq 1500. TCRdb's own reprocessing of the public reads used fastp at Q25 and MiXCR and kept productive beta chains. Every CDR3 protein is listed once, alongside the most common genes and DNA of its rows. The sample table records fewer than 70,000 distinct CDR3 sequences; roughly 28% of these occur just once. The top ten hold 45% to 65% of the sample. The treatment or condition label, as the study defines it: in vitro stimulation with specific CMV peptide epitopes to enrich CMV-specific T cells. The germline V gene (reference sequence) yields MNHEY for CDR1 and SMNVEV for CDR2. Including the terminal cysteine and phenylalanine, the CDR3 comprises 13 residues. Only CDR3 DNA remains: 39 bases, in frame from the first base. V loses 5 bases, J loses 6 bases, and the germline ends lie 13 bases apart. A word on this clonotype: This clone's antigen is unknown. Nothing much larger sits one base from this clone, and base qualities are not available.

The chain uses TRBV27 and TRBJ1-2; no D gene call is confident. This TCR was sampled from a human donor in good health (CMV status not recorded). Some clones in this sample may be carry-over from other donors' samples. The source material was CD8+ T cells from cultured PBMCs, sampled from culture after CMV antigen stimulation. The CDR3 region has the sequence CASSTGINDGYTF. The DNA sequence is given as TGTGCCAGCAGTACTGGGATAAACGATGGCTACACCTTC.